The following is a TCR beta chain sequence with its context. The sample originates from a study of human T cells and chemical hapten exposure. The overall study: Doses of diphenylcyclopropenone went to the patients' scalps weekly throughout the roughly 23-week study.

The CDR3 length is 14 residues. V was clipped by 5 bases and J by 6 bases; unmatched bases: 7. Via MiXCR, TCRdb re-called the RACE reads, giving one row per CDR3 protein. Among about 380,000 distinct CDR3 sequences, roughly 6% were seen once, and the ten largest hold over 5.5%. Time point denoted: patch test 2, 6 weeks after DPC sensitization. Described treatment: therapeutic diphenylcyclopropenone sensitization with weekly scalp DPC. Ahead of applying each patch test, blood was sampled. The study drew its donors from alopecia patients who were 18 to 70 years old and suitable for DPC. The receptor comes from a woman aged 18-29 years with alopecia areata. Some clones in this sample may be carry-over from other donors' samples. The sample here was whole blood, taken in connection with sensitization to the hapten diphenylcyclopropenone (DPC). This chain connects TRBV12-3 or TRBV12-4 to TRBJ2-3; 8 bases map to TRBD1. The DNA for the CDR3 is TGTGCCAGCAGTCTCAGGGGGCTTGGGGATACGCAGTATTTT. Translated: CASSLRGLGDTQYF.